A selection of T cell receptor beta chains follows, all from one sample in a study of molecular identifiers for immune sequencing clone quantification. From the PCR reads, TCRdb called clonotypes with MiXCR, one entry per CDR3 protein. The sample has about 86,000 distinct CDR3 sequences, around a quarter seen once. What was sequenced was naive CD8+ T cells from blood, with Jurkat cell RNA spiked in. These receptors all come from a human donor in good health. Some libraries in this study had Jurkat cell RNA spiked in. The CDR3 runs from the conserved cysteine through the conserved F or W. D genes are given only for firm matches. Clone size, where shown, is once, few, many, or a class for clones that have expanded.

TGTGCCAGCAGCCTCCAGGTCCCGTGGACAACAGATACGCAGTATTTT | CASSLQVPWTTDTQYF | many | TRBV7-9 | . | TRBJ2-3
TGTGCCAGCAGCTTAGTTGTCGTAAGCGCTGAAGCTTTCTTT | CASSLVVVSAEAFF | many | TRBV7-9 | . | TRBJ1-1
TGTGCCAGCAGCTTAGCCCAGGACGGACACAATGAGCAGTTCTTC | CASSLAQDGHNEQFF | many | TRBV7-2 | . | TRBJ2-1
TGTGCCAGCAGCGAAGATCCCCGGGACACTGGAAACACCATATATTTT | CASSEDPRDTGNTIYF | many | TRBV7-9 | . | TRBJ1-3
TGTGCCAGCAGTTACTCGACGGACACGGTTAATCAGCCCCAGCATTTT | CASSYSTDTVNQPQHF | many | TRBV6-2/TRBV6-3 | . | TRBJ1-5
TGCGCCAGCAGCCTAGTCCCTACGGGCGAGCAGTACTTC | CASSLVPTGEQYF | . | TRBV4-1 | . | TRBJ2-7
TGTGCCAGCAGCTTAGAAGGACTAGCGGAAAATTCCTACAATGAGCAGCTCTTC | CASSLEGLAENSYNEQLF | few | TRBV11-2 | TRBD2 | TRBJ2-1
TGCAGTGCTAGGGAGGGGATAGGGCCCAATGAGCAGTTCTTC | CSAREGIGPNEQFF | few | TRBV20-1 | . | TRBJ2-1
TGCAGCGTTCATTACAGGGGTTTTGGATACACTGAAGCTTTCTTT | CSVHYRGFGYTEAFF | many | TRBV29-1 | TRBD1 | TRBJ1-1
TGTGCCAGCAGATCGGTCAGGGAGAACACTGAAGCTTTCTTT | CASRSVRENTEAFF | many | TRBV7-6 | . | TRBJ1-1
TGTGCCAGCAGGACCACAGGGGGCCCCGGGGAGCTGTTTTTT | CASRTTGGPGELFF | few | TRBV12-3/TRBV12-4 | TRBD1 | TRBJ2-2
TGTGCCAGCAGCTTCCCGCCAATGGGGTCCAACTACGAGCAGTACTTC | CASSFPPMGSNYEQYF | many | TRBV5-6 | . | TRBJ2-7
TGTGCCAGCATGAAGCGGGATCAGAGACAGCCCCAGCATTTT | CASMKRDQRQPQHF | . | TRBV6-1 | . | TRBJ1-5
TGTGCCAGCAGCTTAGATATCGGAGCGACGGCCGGGGAGCTGTTTTTT | CASSLDIGATAGELFF | . | TRBV7-9 | . | TRBJ2-2
TGCGCCAGCAGCTTTCCACTAGCGGGGGCCTACGAGCAGTACTTC | CASSFPLAGAYEQYF | few | TRBV5-1 | TRBD2 | TRBJ2-7
TGCGCCAGCAGCTTAAATTCCAGGGGGCTGATAACTGAAGCTTTCTTT | CASSLNSRGLITEAFF | . | TRBV5-1 | TRBD1 | TRBJ1-1
TGTGCCAGTAGTCTCGCCGGGACAGGGTACGAGCAGTACTTC | CASSLAGTGYEQYF | . | TRBV19 | TRBD1 | TRBJ2-7
TGTGCCAGCAGTCAAGACCCCTCTCCCAGTTCTTTC | CASSQDPSPSSF | few | TRBV6-6 | . | TRBJ2-1
TGTGCCGGTAGTCCCGCGACGGGAACCTACGAGCAGTACTTC | CAGSPATGTYEQYF | few | TRBV19 | . | TRBJ2-7
TGTGCCAGCAGCCAGGCTCTATCCCGGGCGAGCTCCTACAGTGAGCAGTTCTTC | CASSQALSRASSYSEQFF | . | TRBV7-9 | . | TRBJ2-1
TGTGCCAGCAGTTTAATTGGGTATGAAAAACTGTTTTTT | CASSLIGYEKLFF | few | TRBV27 | . | TRBJ1-4
TGTGCCACCAGTCGATACCGGAAAACCTACAATGAGCAGTTCTTC | CATSRYRKTYNEQFF | . | TRBV24-1 | . | TRBJ2-1
TGTGCCAACCGGCGGCGGAGTATCGATCAGCCCCAGCATTTT | CANRRRSIDQPQHF | many | TRBV21-1 | . | TRBJ1-5
TGTGCCAGCAGCTCGGATTGGGACAGGGGGCTTACTGGGGCCAACGTCCTGACTTTC | CASSSDWDRGLTGANVLTF | many | TRBV7-9 | TRBD1 | TRBJ2-6
TGTGCCAGCAGCCAAGACAGGGGGAGTTTTGCTGAAGCTTTCTTT | CASSQDRGSFAEAFF | . | TRBV28 | TRBD1 | TRBJ1-1
TGCAGCGTTGGTGAGGGCCAATACGAGCAGTACTTC | CSVGEGQYEQYF | . | TRBV29-1 | . | TRBJ2-7
TGTGCCAGCAGCCTGAAATGGACGGACGCTCCGGCTTTT | CASSLKWTDAPAF | many | TRBV7-6 | . | TRBJ2-3
TGTGCCAGTACCCTGGGACCCTCAAATCAGCTCCAGCATTTT | CASTLGPSNQLQHF | . | TRBV19 | . | TRBJ1-5
TGTGCCAGCAGCTTAGCACAGATTACTTTCGAGCAGTACTTC | CASSLAQITFEQYF | many | TRBV7-2 | . | TRBJ2-7
TGTGCCAGCAGGGGACAGGCTCACACAGATACGCAGTATTTT | CASRGQAHTDTQYF | many | TRBV2 | TRBD1 | TRBJ2-3
TGTGCCAGCAGCCACCGGGACACGCCTGGAAACACCATATATTTT | CASSHRDTPGNTIYF | few | TRBV7-9 | . | TRBJ1-3
TGTGCCAGCAGCTTACCGGACAGGGTAGCATCTGGGGCCAACGTCCTGACTTTC | CASSLPDRVASGANVLTF | many | TRBV14 | TRBD1 | TRBJ2-6
TGTGCCAGCAGTTCGCTCCCTCTAGCGGGAGGCTACGAGCAGTACTTC | CASSSLPLAGGYEQYF | . | TRBV27 | TRBD2 | TRBJ2-7
TGTGCCAGCAGCTTAGGGACAGGGTCGGGCTACGAGCAGTACTTC | CASSLGTGSGYEQYF | . | TRBV11-2 | TRBD1 | TRBJ2-7
TGTGCCAGCGGCTACGGACGGGGGGCGTTGAACACTGAAGCTTTCTTT | CASGYGRGALNTEAFF | . | TRBV4-2 | . | TRBJ1-1
TGTGCCAGCAGTGGTGGTGTGGCAGGGAAGCATGGCTACACCTTC | CASSGGVAGKHGYTF | . | TRBV2 | . | TRBJ1-2
TGTGCCAGTACCTCACAGAACACTGAAGCTTTCTTT | CASTSQNTEAFF | . | TRBV19 | . | TRBJ1-1
TGTGCCCGCCGCCCTCTTACAGATACGCAGTATTTT | CARRPLTDTQYF | . | TRBV11-2 | . | TRBJ2-3
TGTGCCAGCAGCTTAAAGGCTGGTCCGGAAAAACTGTTTTTT | CASSLKAGPEKLFF | . | TRBV5-6 | . | TRBJ1-4
TGTGCCAGCAGCCGAGAGAGGGTAGCGCCTTCCTACGAGCAGTACTTC | CASSRERVAPSYEQYF | . | TRBV13 | . | TRBJ2-7
TGTGCCAGCAGCGGGAGCTCCTACAATGAGCAGTTCTTC | CASSGSSYNEQFF | many | TRBV7-2 | . | TRBJ2-1
TGTGCCAGCAGCGTCCGGGTTGACGGGGAGCTGTTTTTT | CASSVRVDGELFF | few | TRBV9 | . | TRBJ2-2
TGCAGCGTTGAGGGTTCCGCCGGGGAGCTGTTTTTT | CSVEGSAGELFF | many | TRBV29-1 | . | TRBJ2-2
TGCAGTGCAAGACAGACCCAACCAGATAATCAGCCCCAGCATTTT | CSARQTQPDNQPQHF | many | TRBV20-1 | . | TRBJ1-5
TGTGCCAGCAGCTCTCCGGGACTAGCGGGACCTGAGCAGTTCTTC | CASSSPGLAGPEQFF | many | TRBV11-2 | TRBD2 | TRBJ2-1
TGTGCCATCAGTGAGTCCTACATAGCGGGGCCGAGCACAGATACGCAGTATTTT | CAISESYIAGPSTDTQYF | few | TRBV10-3 | TRBD2 | TRBJ2-3
TGTGCCAGCTCAAGCCCCACTAGCGGGAGAAGAGTAACAGATACGCAGTATTTT | CASSSPTSGRRVTDTQYF | few | TRBV18 | TRBD2 | TRBJ2-3